The clone carrying this T cell receptor beta chain was counted once. Here immunoSEQ multiplex PCR was the method, and the copy in TCRdb shows in-frame clones only, minus some. The profile shows approximately 320,000 clones, roughly 90% of them singletons. The sample belongs to a study of blood T cell repertoires in COVID-19. This study enrolled people aged about 18 to 100 from roughly 24 US geographic areas. Sequencing used PBMCs or T cells enriched from blood (not recorded which). The receptor was derived from a woman aged 18-35 years who had recovered from COVID-19.

Here the CDR3 DNA reads TGTGCCAGCAGCCGGACAGGGGGGACCTATGGCTACACCTTC. It yields the protein CASSRTGGTYGYTF. The chain couples TRBV6-5 to TRBJ1-2; 10 nucleotides agree with TRBD1. Germline trimming cut 6 bases from V and 4 bases from J; bases unmatched to any gene: 5. Germline V gives CDR1 MNHEY, CDR2 SVGAGI. The CDR3 runs 14 residues.